These 24 T cell receptor beta chains were all obtained from the same sample, sequenced in a study. In TCRdb, the RT-PCR reads were re-called with MiXCR into one record per CDR3 protein. The profile shows hundreds of thousands of distinct CDR3 sequences, approximately 15% of them singletons. The sequencing sample was made of memory CD4+ T cells from blood. The receptors originated from a female donor in good health, serving as a healthy control.

This clonotype was counted many times. The rearrangement joins TRBV12-3 or TRBV12-4 to TRBJ2-7; TRBD2 agrees at 11 bases. V lost 6 bases and J lost 12; bases outside the gene matches: 7. The CDR3 consists of 12 residues. The CDR3 nucleotides read TGTGCCAGCAGCCCAACTAGCGGGAGCCCGTACTTC. This translates into CASSPTSGSPYF.

V is TRBV5-4 and J is TRBJ2-5; 12 positions agree with TRBD1. CDR1 and CDR2 from the germline V gene are SGHNT and YYREEE (reference sequence). V lost 3 bases, J lost 6 bases, and 3 bases stayed unmatched. The CDR3 extends over 14 amino acids. The CDR3 nucleotides are TGTGCCAGCAGCTGGGACAGGGGGCGGCAGACCCAGTACTTC. Amino acid sequence: CASSWDRGRQTQYF.

The sample holds many counts of this clonotype. CDR3: CAGQRQETQYF. The CDR3 bases are TGTGCCGGTCAACGGCAAGAGACCCAGTACTTC. The chain joins TRBV7-9 to TRBJ2-5, with unresolved D. Germline V gene lookup returns CDR1 SEHNR and CDR2 FQNEAQ (reference sequence). This CDR3 comprises 11 residues. V lost 11 bases, J lost 2 bases, and 9 bases lay in between.

This clonotype was picked up many times. The CDR3: CASSRGLSEKLFF. DNA of the CDR3: TGCGCCAGCAGTCGCGGACTCAGTGAAAAACTGTTTTTT. V is TRBV5-1 and J is TRBJ1-4; D unclear. Germline assignment: CDR1 SGHRS and CDR2 YFSETQ. CDR3 length: 13 residues. The V end lost 5 bases, the J end lost 7 bases, and 12 bases lay between the germline ends.

This clonotype occurred many times. This chain connects TRBV7-6 to TRBJ2-3; unclear D gene. Germline lookup yields CDR1 SGHVS and CDR2 FNYEAQ. V dropped 5 bases and J dropped 3 bases, with 15 bases sitting between them. This CDR3 spans 15 amino acids. CDR3 bases: TGTGCCAGCAGCCCAAGTGCGCCACTAACAGATACGCAGTATTTT. Protein sequence: CASSPSAPLTDTQYF.

This clonotype appeared many times. The chain recombines TRBV7-3 with TRBJ1-1, with D uncertain. The CDR3 contains 14 residues. Germline CDR1 and CDR2: SGHTA and FQGTGA. V lost 3 bases to trimming and J lost 7 bases, with 15 bases between them. The CDR3 sequence is CASSLNGEYSEAFF. Written as DNA, the CDR3 is TGTGCCAGCAGCTTGAACGGGGAATATAGTGAAGCTTTCTTT. Full variable domain (outside the CDR3, taken from reference TRBV7-3 and TRBJ1-1): GAGVSQTPSNKVTEKGKYVELRCDPISGHTALYWYRQSLGQGPEFLIYFQGTGAADDSGLPNDRFFAVRPEGSVSTLKIQRTERGDSAVYLCASSLNGEYSEAFFGQGTRLTVV.

This clonotype was observed a few times. The chain is built from TRBV7-2 and TRBJ2-7; 8 nucleotides align to TRBD2. This CDR3 contains 16 residues. Germline CDR1 reads SGHTA; CDR2 reads FQGNSA. V lost 6 bases, J lost 4 bases, and 14 bases stayed unmatched. CDR3 coding DNA: TGTGCCAGCAGTTACAAAGGCCGGGAGGGCCGGTACGAGCAGTACTTC. Protein: CASSYKGREGRYEQYF.

The sample holds a few counts of this clonotype. This CDR3 reads CASSATGGNGYTF. CDR3 bases: TGTGCCAGCAGTGCGACAGGGGGTAATGGCTACACCTTC. The rearrangement uses TRBV28 and TRBJ1-2; 9 nucleotides line up with TRBD1. The germline V gene encodes CDR1 MDHEN and CDR2 SYDVKM. The CDR3 totals 13 residues. The V gene end was trimmed by 5 bases and the J gene end by 6 bases; junction bases not matched to a gene: 4.

This clonotype was counted a few times. The chain is built from TRBV7-2 and TRBJ2-2; D is possibly TRBD1 or TRBD2 (5 bases each). CDR3 size: 16 residues. Germline V CDR1 and CDR2: SGHTA, FQGNSA. Trimming stripped 4 bases from V and 1 base from J, with 13 bases between. CDR3 protein: CASSWGRLQNTGELFF. CDR3 bases: TGTGCCAGCAGCTGGGGACGGCTTCAGAACACCGGGGAGCTGTTTTTT.

Many counts were recorded for this clonotype. This chain connects TRBV6-2 or TRBV6-3 to TRBJ1-5; no definite D call. The CDR3 is 12 residues long. Looked up from germline, CDR1 is MNHEY and CDR2 is SVGEGT. Trimming left V 0 bases short and J 6 bases short, with 3 bases between. The CDR3 sequence: CASSYSGQPQHF. The CDR3 DNA is TGTGCCAGCAGTTACTCGGGTCAGCCCCAGCATTTT.

There are many counts of this clonotype. The rearrangement joins TRBV12-3 or TRBV12-4 to TRBJ2-1; TRBD1 matches at 11 bases. The CDR3 covers 16 residues. V lost 4 bases and J lost 0; bases outside the gene matches: 2. CDR3 nucleotides: TGTGCCAGCAGTTGGACAGGGGGCTTCTCCTACAATGAGCAGTTCTTC. It yields the protein CASSWTGGFSYNEQFF.

This clonotype occurred once. The genes are TRBV4-2 and TRBJ2-7; 13 nucleotides match TRBD2. The V gene's germline CDR1 is LGHNA and CDR2 YNFKEQ. The CDR3 totals 16 residues. The trim removed 1 base at V and 4 bases at J, leaving 4 bases unmatched. CDR3 in amino acids: CASSQGTSGREYEQYF. The CDR3 DNA is TGTGCCAGCAGCCAAGGAACTAGCGGGAGGGAGTACGAGCAGTACTTC.

This clonotype was detected only a few times. The gene calls are TRBV20-1 and TRBJ2-1; D gene unclear. CDR1 is DFQATT and CDR2 is SNEGSKA in the germline V gene (reference sequence). Trimming pared 3 bases from V and 1 base from J, leaving 7 bases between. The CDR3 consists of 13 residues. For the CDR3, the DNA is TGCAGTGCTAGTGGGATTTCCTACAATGAGCAGTTCTTC. It specifies CSASGISYNEQFF.

A remark on this clonotype: Mismatch with germline at one junction end may stem from a read error. The chain couples TRBV12-3 or TRBV12-4 to TRBJ2-1; TRBD2 matches 12 bases. CDR3 length equals 17 residues. The CDR3 region is CASSTGTSGPSDNEQFF. The CDR3 nucleotides read TGTGCCAGCAGTACCGGGACTAGCGGGCCCTCCGACAATGAGCAGTTCTTC.

This clonotype was observed a few times. The chain recombines TRBV27 with TRBJ2-3; no firm D call. The germline CDR1 and CDR2 sequences are MNHEY and SMNVEV (reference sequence). Trimming cost V 10 bases and J 1 base, with 3 bases left between them. This CDR3 comprises 10 residues. CDR3 loop: CATRTDTQYF. CDR3 sequence (DNA): TGTGCCACCCGCACAGATACGCAGTATTTT.

V usage is TRBV11-1 and J usage is TRBJ2-2; the D is unclear. The V gene's germline CDR1 is SGHAT and CDR2 FQDESV (reference sequence). CDR3 length: 17 residues. V lost 0 bases to trimming and J lost 3 bases, with 14 bases between them. CDR3: CASSLARGDGYTGELFF. DNA of the CDR3: TGTGCCAGCAGCTTAGCGCGCGGAGACGGTTACACCGGGGAGCTGTTTTTT.

This clonotype was counted between two and nine times. The gene calls are TRBV25-1 and TRBJ2-5; unclear D gene. Between the trimmed V and J ends, which lost 2 bases and 5 bases, there was a span of 9 bases. This CDR3 comprises 13 residues. The germline CDR1 and CDR2 sequences are MGHDK and SYGVNS. This CDR3 is CASSEVVGETQYF. The CDR3 nucleotides read TGTGCCAGCAGTGAAGTGGTAGGGGAGACCCAGTACTTC.

There are a few counts of this clonotype. The genes are TRBV7-2 and TRBJ2-3, with TRBD2 as a possible D gene (5 bases). The CDR3 loop spans 16 amino acids. The V and J ends lost 3 bases and 6 bases respectively, with 19 bases between them. The germline gives CDR1 SGHTA, CDR2 FQGNSA. CDR3 nucleotides: TGTGCCAGCAGCTTTAGAGGGTATTTTTTGGGGGATACGCAGTATTTT. This sequence encodes CASSFRGYFLGDTQYF.

The chain employs TRBV6-1 and TRBJ2-2, with no clear D. V was cut by 8 bases and J by 2 bases, with 9 bases left in between. Looked up from germline, CDR1 is MNHNS and CDR2 is SASEGT. This CDR3 has 13 amino acids. The CDR3 sequence: CASCEANTGELFF. In nucleotides, the CDR3 is TGTGCCAGCTGCGAGGCTAACACCGGGGAGCTGTTTTTT.

The chain recombines TRBV5-1 with TRBJ1-4; D is unresolved. Germline V CDR1 and CDR2: SGHRS, YFSETQ. The CDR3 sequence is 14 residues long. With 0 bases removed from V and 7 bases from J, the gap between germline ends came to 10 bases. This chain's CDR3 is CASSLEGIGEKLFF. The DNA for the CDR3 is TGCGCCAGCAGCTTGGAAGGTATTGGTGAAAAACTGTTTTTT.

This clonotype came up many times. The CDR3 is CASSLQGIQETQYF. CDR3 bases: TGTGCCAGCAGCTTACAAGGGATCCAAGAGACCCAGTACTTC. The chain has TRBV11-2 and TRBJ2-5; D is uncertain. Germline lookup yields CDR1 SGHAT and CDR2 FQNNGV. The V end was cut by 2 bases, the J end by 1 base, with 8 bases between. The CDR3 sequence is 14 residues long.

This clonotype was recorded many times. The gene calls are TRBV24-1 and TRBJ2-1; possible D gene TRBD1, 6 bases. CDR1 is KGHDR, CDR2 SFDVKD, per germline. Trimming removed 5 bases from V and 0 bases from J, with 10 bases in between. This CDR3 is 15 amino acids long. The CDR3 DNA sequence: TGTGCCACCAGTGGTACAGGGAGCTCCTACAATGAGCAGTTCTTC. This translates into CATSGTGSSYNEQFF.

This clonotype was seen a few times. The chain combines TRBV7-2 with TRBJ2-4; 10 nucleotides agree with TRBD1. Germline CDR1 SGHTA, CDR2 FQGNSA. The CDR3 spans 20 residues. V dropped 1 base and J dropped 3; count of bases not matched to a gene: 15. CDR3 nucleotide sequence: TGTGCCAGCAGCTTAGACGGGACAGGGGTCTTTCGCAGGGGCAAAAACATTCAGTACTTC. It codes for CASSLDGTGVFRRGKNIQYF.

This clonotype has just one count. This may arise from a read error, as a much more abundant clone is one base away. In this CDR3 the conserved last residue, phenylalanine or tryptophan, is missing, so a read error is likely. This rearrangement joins TRBV6-5 to TRBJ2-3; D is perhaps TRBD1 (5 bases). The CDR3 runs to 13 residues. Germline CDR1 reads MNHEY; CDR2 reads SVGAGI. Trimming left V 3 bases short and J 3 bases short, with 7 bases between. The DNA for the CDR3 is TGTGCCAGCAGTTATGACAGTACAGATACGCAGTATCTT. It codes for CASSYDSTDTQYL.